Only a few counts were recorded for the clone carrying this T cell receptor (beta chain). Its cognate antigen is unknown. These data are taken from a study of cytomegalovirus exposure and HLA in healthy donors. Background on the study: Approximately 200 million T cells yielded fewer than 120 million unique TCR beta sequences in earlier analysis. Study-level points and caveats: Later, an analysis found that common viral pathogens appeared to be linked with several of the most significant clusters. A cluster of highly shared sequence variants was likely a sequencing artifact.

The V gene's germline CDR1 is LNHDA and CDR2 SQIVND (reference sequence). Germline trimming cut 4 bases from V and 5 bases from J; bases unmatched to any gene: 7. The CDR3 consists of 15 residues. PCR employed 60 Vbeta and 13 Jbeta primers. Measured with immunoSEQ multiplex PCR; TCRdb has only the in-frame clones, and not every one. The sample holds approximately 90,000 clones; over 60% are singletons and the top ten take about 4%. The genes are TRBV19 and TRBJ2-3, with TRBD1 matching over 9 bases. The receptor's source is a man younger than 40 in good health and CMV-seronegative. Sequenced input: PBMCs. The DNA for the CDR3 is TGTGCCAGTAGTACCACAGGGGGCGGACTAGATACGCAGTATTTT. Residues: CASSTTGGGLDTQYF.